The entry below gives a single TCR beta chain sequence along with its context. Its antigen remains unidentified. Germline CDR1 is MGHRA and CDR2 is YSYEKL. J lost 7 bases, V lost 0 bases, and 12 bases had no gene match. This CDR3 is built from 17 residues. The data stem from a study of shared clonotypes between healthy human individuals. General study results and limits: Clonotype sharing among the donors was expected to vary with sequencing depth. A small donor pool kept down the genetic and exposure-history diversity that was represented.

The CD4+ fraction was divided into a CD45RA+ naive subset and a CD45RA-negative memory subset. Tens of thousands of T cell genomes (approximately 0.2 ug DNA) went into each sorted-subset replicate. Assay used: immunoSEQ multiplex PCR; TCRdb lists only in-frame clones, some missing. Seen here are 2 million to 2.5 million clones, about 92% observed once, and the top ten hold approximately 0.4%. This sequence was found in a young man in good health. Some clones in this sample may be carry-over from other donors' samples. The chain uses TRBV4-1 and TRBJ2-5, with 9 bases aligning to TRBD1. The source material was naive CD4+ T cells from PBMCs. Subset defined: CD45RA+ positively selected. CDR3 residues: CASSQELTGGRVGTQYF. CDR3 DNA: TGCGCCAGCAGCCAAGAACTGACAGGGGGACGTGTGGGGACCCAGTACTTC.